This is a list of T cell receptor beta chains from one sample in a study of T cells after posttransplantation cyclophosphamide. Some clones are missing from TCRdb's copy, which holds only in-frame ones; the method was immunoSEQ multiplex PCR. The profile shows roughly 49,000 clones, around 83% of them singletons. The sample was PBMCs. The receptors originated from a man aged 25-40 years with a blood cancer, CMV-positive, and with a related stem cell donor. Both conserved end residues are part of each CDR3. The D gene is left open where the match is weak. Size values are once, few and many counts, or a class for expanded clones, and some rows have none.

D gene: TRBD2; V gene: TRBV4-1; clone size: NA; J gene: TRBJ2-7; CDR3 DNA: TGCGCCAGCAGCCAAGTCATGTCTAGCGGGAGGGCCAAAAACTACGAGCAGTACTTC; CDR3 protein: CASSQVMSSGRAKNYEQYF
D gene: NA; V gene: TRBV5-4; clone size: NA; J gene: TRBJ2-2; CDR3 DNA: TGTGCCAGCAGCTTGGAGGCTGCGGGCGGGGAGCTGTTTTTT; CDR3 protein: CASSLEAAGGELFF
D gene: TRBD2; V gene: TRBV5-5; clone size: few; J gene: TRBJ2-5; CDR3 DNA: TGTGCCAGCAGCCCTAGCGGGAGTCCCCAAGAGACCCAGTACTTC; CDR3 protein: CASSPSGSPQETQYF
D gene: NA; V gene: TRBV10-3; clone size: NA; J gene: TRBJ1-1; CDR3 DNA: TGTGCCATCAATCCCGGAAGGGAGAGCACTGAAGCTTTCTTT; CDR3 protein: CAINPGRESTEAFF
D gene: NA; V gene: TRBV28; clone size: NA; J gene: TRBJ1-4; CDR3 DNA: TGTGCCAGCAGACTCCGGGGGGCCCCAATCGGTGAAAAACTGTTTTTT; CDR3 protein: CASRLRGAPIGEKLFF
D gene: TRBD1; V gene: TRBV12-5; clone size: NA; J gene: TRBJ2-6; CDR3 DNA: TGTGCTAGTGGCTTAGACAGGGGGGGAACTGGGGCCAACGTCCTGACTTTC; CDR3 protein: CASGLDRGGTGANVLTF
D gene: NA; V gene: TRBV5-5; clone size: NA; J gene: TRBJ2-4; CDR3 DNA: TGTGCCAGCAGCTTCGCCTCACTAGGGTCCAAAAACATTCAGTACTTC; CDR3 protein: CASSFASLGSKNIQYF
D gene: NA; V gene: TRBV6-1; clone size: NA; J gene: TRBJ1-2; CDR3 DNA: TGTGCCAGCAGGGGGGGGGCTGGCTATGGCTACACCTTC; CDR3 protein: CASRGGAGYGYTF
D gene: NA; V gene: TRBV7-9; clone size: NA; J gene: TRBJ1-5; CDR3 DNA: TGTGCCAGCAGCGCGCGGACAGTTAATCAGCCCCAGCATTTT; CDR3 protein: CASSARTVNQPQHF
D gene: NA; V gene: TRBV19; clone size: NA; J gene: TRBJ2-4; CDR3 DNA: TGTGCCAGTAGTTCACGACAGGACATTCAGTACTTC; CDR3 protein: CASSSRQDIQYF
D gene: TRBD2; V gene: TRBV28; clone size: NA; J gene: TRBJ2-7; CDR3 DNA: TGTGCCAGCACAGTGGGGGGCAGCGGGAGGTACGAGCAGTACTTC; CDR3 protein: CASTVGGSGRYEQYF
D gene: NA; V gene: TRBV4-3; clone size: NA; J gene: TRBJ2-3; CDR3 DNA: TGCGCCAGCAGCCAAGAATTTATTGGTATAGAGCGTATACAGTATTTT; CDR3 protein: CASSQEFIGIERIQYF
D gene: TRBD2; V gene: TRBV7-9; clone size: NA; J gene: TRBJ2-4; CDR3 DNA: TGTGCCAGCAGCGTAATAGCGGGAGGGAACATTCAGTACTTC; CDR3 protein: CASSVIAGGNIQYF
D gene: NA; V gene: TRBV4-1; clone size: NA; J gene: TRBJ1-5; CDR3 DNA: TGCGCCAGCAGCCAAGGAACTGCCAGGGGAATAAATCAGCCCCAGCATTTT; CDR3 protein: CASSQGTARGINQPQHF
D gene: TRBD2; V gene: TRBV30; clone size: few; J gene: TRBJ2-1; CDR3 DNA: TGTGCCTGGGACCTAGCGGGAGAGGAACAGTTCTTC; CDR3 protein: CAWDLAGEEQFF
D gene: NA; V gene: TRBV7-2; clone size: NA; J gene: TRBJ2-1; CDR3 DNA: TGTGCCAGCAGCTTAGAACAGCACAATGAGCAGTTCTTC; CDR3 protein: CASSLEQHNEQFF
D gene: TRBD2; V gene: TRBV6-5; clone size: NA; J gene: TRBJ2-3; CDR3 DNA: TGTGCCAGCAGTTCGAGCGGGAGGAGGTTGGATACGCGGTATTTT; CDR3 protein: CASSSSGRRLDTRYF
D gene: NA; V gene: TRBV30; clone size: NA; J gene: TRBJ2-7; CDR3 DNA: TGTGCCTGGAGTGTACAGGACGGCTACGAGCAGTACTTC; CDR3 protein: CAWSVQDGYEQYF
D gene: TRBD1; V gene: TRBV5-1; clone size: NA; J gene: TRBJ1-2; CDR3 DNA: TGCGCCAGCAGCTTGGACTCCCAGGGGGGTGGCTACACCTTC; CDR3 protein: CASSLDSQGGGYTF
D gene: NA; V gene: TRBV13; clone size: NA; J gene: TRBJ1-1; CDR3 DNA: TGTGCCAGCAGCTCCCCTTGGCAGGGTGTTACTGAAGCTTTCTTT; CDR3 protein: CASSSPWQGVTEAFF
D gene: NA; V gene: TRBV5-1; clone size: NA; J gene: TRBJ2-2; CDR3 DNA: TGCGCCAGCCCCCCAGGTGGAACGAACACCGGGGAGCTGTTTTTT; CDR3 protein: CASPPGGTNTGELFF
D gene: TRBD2; V gene: TRBV4-2; clone size: NA; J gene: TRBJ2-7; CDR3 DNA: TGTGCCAGCAGCCAATCTAGCGGGGTCAGGACCTACGAGCAGTACTTC; CDR3 protein: CASSQSSGVRTYEQYF
D gene: NA; V gene: TRBV7-6; clone size: NA; J gene: TRBJ1-1; CDR3 DNA: TGTGCCAGCAGCTTAGAGAGGGTGAACACTGAAGCTTTCTTT; CDR3 protein: CASSLERVNTEAFF
D gene: TRBD1; V gene: TRBV18; clone size: NA; J gene: TRBJ1-4; CDR3 DNA: TGTGCCAGCTCACCACCACGGACAGGGACTAATGAAAAACTGTTTTTT; CDR3 protein: CASSPPRTGTNEKLFF
D gene: TRBD1; V gene: TRBV9; clone size: NA; J gene: TRBJ2-1; CDR3 DNA: TGTGCCAGCAGCCGGACAGGGGTTAGATACAATGAGCAGTTCTTC; CDR3 protein: CASSRTGVRYNEQFF
D gene: TRBD1; V gene: TRBV7-2; clone size: NA; J gene: TRBJ1-5; CDR3 DNA: TGTGCCAGCAGCCCAAACCGGGACAGAAAAAATCAGCCCCAGCATTTT; CDR3 protein: CASSPNRDRKNQPQHF
D gene: NA; V gene: TRBV6-1; clone size: NA; J gene: TRBJ2-6; CDR3 DNA: TGTGCCAGCAGTGGCCGAGGATCTGGGGCCAACGTCCTGACTTTC; CDR3 protein: CASSGRGSGANVLTF